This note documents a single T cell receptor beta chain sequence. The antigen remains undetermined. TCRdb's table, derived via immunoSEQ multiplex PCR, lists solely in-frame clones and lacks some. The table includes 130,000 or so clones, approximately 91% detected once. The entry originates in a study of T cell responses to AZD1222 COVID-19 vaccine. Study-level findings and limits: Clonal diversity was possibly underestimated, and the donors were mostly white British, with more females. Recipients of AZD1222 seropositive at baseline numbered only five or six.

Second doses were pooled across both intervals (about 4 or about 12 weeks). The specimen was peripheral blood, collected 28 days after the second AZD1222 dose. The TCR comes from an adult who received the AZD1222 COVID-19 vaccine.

Here the CDR3 reads CASNQNRAWTNEKLFF. In nucleotides, the CDR3 is TGTGCCAGCAACCAGAACAGGGCGTGGACTAATGAAAAACTGTTTTTT. The chain carries TRBV28 and TRBJ1-4; D perhaps matches TRBD1 (6 bases). The CDR3 spans 16 residues. V was cut by 7 bases and J by 2 bases, with 17 bases left in between. CDR1 is MDHEN and CDR2 is SYDVKM in the germline V gene.